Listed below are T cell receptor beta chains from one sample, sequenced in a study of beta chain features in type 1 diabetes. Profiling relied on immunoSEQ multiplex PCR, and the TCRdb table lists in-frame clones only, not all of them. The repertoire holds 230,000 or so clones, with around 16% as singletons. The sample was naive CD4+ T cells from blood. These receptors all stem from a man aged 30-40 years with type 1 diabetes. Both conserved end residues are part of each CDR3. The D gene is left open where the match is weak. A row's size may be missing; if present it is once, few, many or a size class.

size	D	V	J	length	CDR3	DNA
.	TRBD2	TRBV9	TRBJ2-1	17	CASSVGLAGGSYNEQFF	TGTGCCAGCAGCGTGGGACTAGCGGGAGGTTCCTACAATGAGCAGTTCTTC
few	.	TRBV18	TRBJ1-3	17	CASSEHPGPGAGNTIYF	TGTGCCAGCTCAGAACACCCCGGGCCCGGGGCGGGAAACACCATATATTTT
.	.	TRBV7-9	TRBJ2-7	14	CASSFRTLGDEQYF	TGTGCCAGCAGCTTTCGTACTTTAGGGGACGAGCAGTACTTC
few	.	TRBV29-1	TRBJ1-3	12	CSARISGNTIYF	TGCAGCGCTAGGATTTCTGGAAACACCATATATTTT
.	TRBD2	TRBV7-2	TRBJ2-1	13	CASSWDYLREQFF	TGTGCCAGCAGCTGGGACTACCTCCGTGAGCAGTTCTTC
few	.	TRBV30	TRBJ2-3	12	CAWSRPTDTQYF	TGTGCCTGGAGTCGGCCCACAGATACGCAGTATTTT
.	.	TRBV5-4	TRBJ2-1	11	CASSLQYEQFF	TGTGCCAGCAGCCTTCAGTATGAGCAGTTCTTC
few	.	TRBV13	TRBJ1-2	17	CASRPLPPKRDAYGYTF	TGTGCCAGCAGGCCCTTGCCCCCAAAGAGGGATGCCTATGGCTACACCTTC
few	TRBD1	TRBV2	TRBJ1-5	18	CASRGQGALGLSNQPQHF	TGTGCCAGCAGGGGACAGGGGGCTCTGGGCTTGAGCAATCAGCCCCAGCATTTT
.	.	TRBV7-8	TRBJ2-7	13	CASSPGQLYEQYF	TGTGCCAGCAGCCCCGGACAGTTGTACGAGCAGTACTTC
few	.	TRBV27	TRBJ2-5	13	CASSLTYQETQYF	TGTGCCAGCAGTCTCACGTACCAAGAGACCCAGTACTTC
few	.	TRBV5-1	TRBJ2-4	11	CASRGDRIQYF	TGCGCCAGCAGAGGTGACCGCATTCAGTACTTC
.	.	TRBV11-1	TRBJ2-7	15	CASSSRTRSSYEQYF	TGTGCCAGCAGCTCCAGGACAAGAAGCTCCTACGAGCAGTACTTC